This TCR beta chain was recovered during a study of CD8 T cells in ankylosing spondylitis. TCRdb fed the 5' RACE reads into MiXCR, producing one record per CDR3 protein. There are about 360,000 distinct CDR3 sequences in the sample; roughly 15% occur only once, and 0.85% to 1.4% lies in the top ten. The receptor was derived from a male donor with ankylosing spondylitis or in good health (not recorded which). Material for sequencing was blood, either unsorted or a sorted T cell fraction (not recorded which).

CDR3 coding DNA: TGCAGTGCTAGGGGACAGAAGTACAATGAGCAGTTCTTC. Its translation: CSARGQKYNEQFF. The chain is built from TRBV20-1 and TRBJ2-1; 7 bases match TRBD1. Germline lookup yields CDR1 DFQATT and CDR2 SNEGSKA (reference sequence). The CDR3 sequence is 13 residues long. The J segment lost 4 bases and the V segment lost 3 bases, leaving 3 bases of the junction unmatched.